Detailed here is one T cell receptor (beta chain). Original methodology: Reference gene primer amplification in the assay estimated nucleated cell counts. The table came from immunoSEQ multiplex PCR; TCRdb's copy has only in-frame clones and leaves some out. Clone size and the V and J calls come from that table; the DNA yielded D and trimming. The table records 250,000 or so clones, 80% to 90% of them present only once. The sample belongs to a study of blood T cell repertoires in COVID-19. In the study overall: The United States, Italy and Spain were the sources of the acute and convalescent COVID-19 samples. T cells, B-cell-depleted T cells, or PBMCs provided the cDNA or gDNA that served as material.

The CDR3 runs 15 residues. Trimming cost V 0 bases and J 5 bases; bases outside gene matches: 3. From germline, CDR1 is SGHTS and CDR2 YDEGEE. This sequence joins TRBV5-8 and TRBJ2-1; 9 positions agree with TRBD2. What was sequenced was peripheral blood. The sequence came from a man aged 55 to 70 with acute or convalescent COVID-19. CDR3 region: CASSLGSSGDNEQFF. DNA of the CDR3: TGTGCCAGCAGCTTGGGGTCTAGCGGGGACAATGAGCAGTTCTTC.